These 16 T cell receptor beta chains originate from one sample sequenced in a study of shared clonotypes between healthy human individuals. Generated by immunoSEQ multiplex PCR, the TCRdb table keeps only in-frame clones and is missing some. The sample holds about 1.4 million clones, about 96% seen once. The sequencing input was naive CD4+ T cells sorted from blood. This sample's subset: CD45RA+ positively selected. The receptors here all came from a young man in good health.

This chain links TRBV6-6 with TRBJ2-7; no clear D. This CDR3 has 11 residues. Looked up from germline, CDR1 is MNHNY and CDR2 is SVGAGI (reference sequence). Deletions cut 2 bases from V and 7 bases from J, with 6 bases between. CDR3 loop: CASSYRSEQYF. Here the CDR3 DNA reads TGTGCCAGCAGTTACCGGAGTGAGCAGTACTTC.

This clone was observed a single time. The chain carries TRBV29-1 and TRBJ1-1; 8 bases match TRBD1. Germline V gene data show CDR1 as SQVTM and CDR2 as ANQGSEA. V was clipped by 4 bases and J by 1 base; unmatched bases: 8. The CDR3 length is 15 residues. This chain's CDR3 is CSVGGTGHGNTEAFF. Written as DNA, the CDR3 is TGCAGCGTTGGGGGGACAGGACACGGGAACACTGAAGCTTTCTTT.

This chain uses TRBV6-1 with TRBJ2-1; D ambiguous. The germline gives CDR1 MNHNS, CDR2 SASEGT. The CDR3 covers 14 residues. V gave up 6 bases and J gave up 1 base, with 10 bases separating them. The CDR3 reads CASSLSGSYNEQFF. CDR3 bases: TGTGCCAGCAGCCTGTCCGGGTCCTACAATGAGCAGTTCTTC.

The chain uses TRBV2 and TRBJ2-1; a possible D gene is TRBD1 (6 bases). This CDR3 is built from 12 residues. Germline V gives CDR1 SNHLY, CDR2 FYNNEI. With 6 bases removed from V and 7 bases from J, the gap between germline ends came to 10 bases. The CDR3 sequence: CASSSGVNEQFF. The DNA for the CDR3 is TGTGCCAGCAGCTCAGGGGTAAATGAGCAGTTCTTC.

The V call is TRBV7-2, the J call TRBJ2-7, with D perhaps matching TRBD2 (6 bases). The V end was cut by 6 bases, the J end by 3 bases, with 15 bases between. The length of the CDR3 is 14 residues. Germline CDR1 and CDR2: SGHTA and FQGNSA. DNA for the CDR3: TGTGCCAGCAGTCTTAGCGGATCCTACTACGAGCAGTACTTC. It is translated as CASSLSGSYYEQYF.

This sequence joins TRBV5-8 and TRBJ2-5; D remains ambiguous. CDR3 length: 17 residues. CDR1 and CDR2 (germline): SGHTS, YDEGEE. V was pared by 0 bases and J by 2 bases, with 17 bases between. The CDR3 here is CASSLVRVSAEQETQYF. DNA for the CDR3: TGTGCCAGCAGCTTGGTCCGTGTGTCCGCAGAACAAGAGACCCAGTACTTC.

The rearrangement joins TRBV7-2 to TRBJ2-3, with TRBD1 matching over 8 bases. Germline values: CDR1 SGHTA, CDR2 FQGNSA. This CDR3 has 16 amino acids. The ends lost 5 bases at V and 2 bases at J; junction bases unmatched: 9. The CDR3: CASSPVGGQDTDTQYF. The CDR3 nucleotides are TGTGCCAGCAGCCCAGTTGGGGGACAGGACACAGATACGCAGTATTTT.

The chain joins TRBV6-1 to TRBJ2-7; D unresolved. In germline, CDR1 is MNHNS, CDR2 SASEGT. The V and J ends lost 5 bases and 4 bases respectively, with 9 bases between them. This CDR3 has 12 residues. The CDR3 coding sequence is TGTGCCAGCAGTACAACCTTATACGAGCAGTACTTC. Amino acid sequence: CASSTTLYEQYF.

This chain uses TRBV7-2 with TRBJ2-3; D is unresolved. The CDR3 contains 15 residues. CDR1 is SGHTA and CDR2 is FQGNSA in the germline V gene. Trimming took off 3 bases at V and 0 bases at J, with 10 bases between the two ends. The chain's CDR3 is CASSFSVPSTDTQYF. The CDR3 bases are TGTGCCAGCAGCTTCTCAGTCCCGAGCACAGATACGCAGTATTTT.

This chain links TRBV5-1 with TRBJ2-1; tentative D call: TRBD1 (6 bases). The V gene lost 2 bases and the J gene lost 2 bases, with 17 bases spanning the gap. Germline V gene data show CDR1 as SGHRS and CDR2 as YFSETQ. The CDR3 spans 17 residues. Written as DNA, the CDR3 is TGCGCCAGCAGCTTACCGAAGACAGGAACCACCTACAATGAGCAGTTCTTC. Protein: CASSLPKTGTTYNEQFF.

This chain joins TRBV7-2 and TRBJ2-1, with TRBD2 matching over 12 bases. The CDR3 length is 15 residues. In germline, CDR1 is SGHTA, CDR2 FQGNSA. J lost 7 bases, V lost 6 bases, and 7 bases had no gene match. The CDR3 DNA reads TGTGCCAGCAGTGAAACTAGCGGGAGGACTAATGAGCAGTTCTTC. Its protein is CASSETSGRTNEQFF.

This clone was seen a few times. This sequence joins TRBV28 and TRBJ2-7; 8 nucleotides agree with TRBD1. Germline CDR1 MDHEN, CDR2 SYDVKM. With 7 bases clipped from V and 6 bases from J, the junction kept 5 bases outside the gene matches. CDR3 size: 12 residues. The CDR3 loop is CASTDREVEQYF. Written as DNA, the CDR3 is TGTGCCAGCACGGACAGGGAGGTCGAGCAGTACTTC.

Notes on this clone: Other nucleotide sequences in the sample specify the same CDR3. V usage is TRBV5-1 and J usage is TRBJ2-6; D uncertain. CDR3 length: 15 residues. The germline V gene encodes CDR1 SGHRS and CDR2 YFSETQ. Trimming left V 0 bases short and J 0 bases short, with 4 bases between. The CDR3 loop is CASSLVGSGANVLTF. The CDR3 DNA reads TGCGCCAGCAGCTTGGTTGGCTCTGGGGCCAACGTCCTGACTTTC.

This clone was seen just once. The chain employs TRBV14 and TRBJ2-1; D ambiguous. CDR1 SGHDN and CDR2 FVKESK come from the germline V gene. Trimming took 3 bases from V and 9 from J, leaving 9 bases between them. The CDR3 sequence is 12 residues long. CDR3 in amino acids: CASSHQLGEQFF. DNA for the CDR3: TGTGCCAGCAGCCATCAATTGGGTGAGCAGTTCTTC. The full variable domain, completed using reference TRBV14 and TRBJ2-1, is EAGVTQFPSHSVIEKGQTVTLRCDPISGHDNLYWYRRVMGKEIKFLLHFVKESKQDESGMPNNRFLAERTGGTYSTLKVQPAELEDSGVYFCASSHQLGEQFFGPGTRLTVL.

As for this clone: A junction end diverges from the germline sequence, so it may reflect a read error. CDR3: CASRVWDRGSGANVPTF. The CDR3 bases are TGTGCCAGCAGAGTATGGGACAGGGGCTCTGGGGCCAACGTCCCGACTTTC. The V gene is TRBV7-8, the J gene TRBJ2-6; 10 bases are shared with TRBD1. The CDR3 covers 17 residues. From germline, CDR1 is SGHVS and CDR2 FQNEAQ.

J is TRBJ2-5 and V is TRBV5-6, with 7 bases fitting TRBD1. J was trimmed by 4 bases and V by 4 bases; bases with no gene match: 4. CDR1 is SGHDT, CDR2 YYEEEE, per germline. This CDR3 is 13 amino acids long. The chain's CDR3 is CASSRTGVETQYF. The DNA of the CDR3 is TGTGCCAGCAGCCGAACAGGGGTAGAGACCCAGTACTTC.